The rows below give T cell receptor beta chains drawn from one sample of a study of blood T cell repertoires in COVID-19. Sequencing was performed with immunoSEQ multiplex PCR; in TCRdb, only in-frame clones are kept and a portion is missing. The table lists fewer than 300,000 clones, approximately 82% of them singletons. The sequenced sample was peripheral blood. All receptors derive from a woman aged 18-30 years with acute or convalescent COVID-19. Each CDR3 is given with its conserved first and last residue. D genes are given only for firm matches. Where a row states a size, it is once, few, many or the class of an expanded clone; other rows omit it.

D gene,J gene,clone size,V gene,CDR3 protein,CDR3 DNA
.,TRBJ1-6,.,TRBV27,CASSSRVGFSPLHF,TGTGCCAGCAGTTCGCGGGTTGGTTTCTCACCCCTCCACTTT
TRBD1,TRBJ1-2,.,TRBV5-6,CASSLELHGRQGYNYGYTF,TGTGCCAGCAGCTTGGAGCTACACGGACGACAGGGATATAACTATGGCTACACCTTC
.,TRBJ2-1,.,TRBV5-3,CARSLEGAANEQFF,TGTGCCAGAAGCTTGGAGGGAGCTGCCAATGAGCAGTTCTTC
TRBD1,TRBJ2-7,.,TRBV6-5,CASSSGTGGSYEQYF,TGTGCCAGCAGTTCCGGGACAGGGGGGTCCTACGAGCAGTACTTC
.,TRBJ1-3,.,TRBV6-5,CASSLQTQTGNTIYF,TGTGCCAGCAGTTTACAGACACAGACTGGAAACACCATATATTTT
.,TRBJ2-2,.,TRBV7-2,CASSFRYTGELFF,TGTGCCAGCAGCTTCAGGTACACCGGGGAGCTGTTTTTT
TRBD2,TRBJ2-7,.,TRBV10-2,CASTTSGSRYEQYF,TGCGCCAGCACGACCAGCGGGAGTAGGTACGAGCAGTACTTC
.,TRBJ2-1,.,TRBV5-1,CASSRTTYDSYNEQFF,TGCGCCAGCAGCCGAACTACCTACGACTCCTACAATGAGCAGTTCTTC
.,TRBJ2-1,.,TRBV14,CASSQDRQDNEQFF,TGTGCCAGCAGCCAAGATAGACAGGACAATGAGCAGTTCTTC
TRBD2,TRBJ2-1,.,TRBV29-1,CSVEAGGLNNEQFF,TGCAGCGTTGAAGCGGGAGGTCTCAACAATGAGCAGTTCTTC
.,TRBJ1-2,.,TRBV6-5,CASSYSWGVGNYGYTF,TGTGCCAGCAGTTACTCGTGGGGGGTAGGAAACTATGGCTACACCTTC
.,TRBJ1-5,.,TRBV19,CASTPADRYNQPQHF,TGTGCCAGTACCCCCGCAGACAGATACAATCAGCCCCAGCATTTT
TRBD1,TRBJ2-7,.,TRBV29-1,CSVGTGSPYEQYF,TGCAGCGTTGGGACAGGGTCTCCCTACGAGCAGTACTTC
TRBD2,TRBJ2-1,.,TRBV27,CASSQTSAGGDNEQFF,TGTGCCAGCAGTCAAACTAGCGCAGGAGGGGACAATGAGCAGTTCTTC
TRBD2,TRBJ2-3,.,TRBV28,CASSPRRLAGGPSDTQYF,TGTGCCAGCAGCCCCAGGAGACTAGCGGGAGGGCCATCAGATACGCAGTATTTT
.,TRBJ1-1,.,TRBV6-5,CASRQGAIGSTEAFF,TGTGCCAGCAGGCAAGGGGCGATCGGTAGCACTGAAGCTTTCTTT
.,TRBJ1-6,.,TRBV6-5,CASSWGRVNSPLHF,TGTGCCAGCAGTTGGGGCAGGGTTAATTCACCCCTCCACTTT
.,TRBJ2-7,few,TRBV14,CASSHPGTKGYEQYF,TGTGCCAGCAGCCACCCCGGGACAAAAGGCTACGAGCAGTACTTC
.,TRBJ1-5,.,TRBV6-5,CASSYSRVSNQPQHF,TGTGCCAGCAGTTACTCGCGGGTTTCGAATCAGCCCCAGCATTTT
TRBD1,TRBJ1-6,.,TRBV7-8,CASSLQGASNSPLHF,TGTGCCAGCAGCTTACAGGGGGCGTCCAATTCACCCCTCCACTTT
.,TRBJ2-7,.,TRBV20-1,CSASPKYEQYF,TGCAGTGCTAGCCCTAAATACGAGCAGTACTTC
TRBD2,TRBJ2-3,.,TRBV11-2,CASSLGGREVDTQYF,TGTGCCAGCAGCTTAGGGGGGAGGGAGGTGGATACGCAGTATTTT
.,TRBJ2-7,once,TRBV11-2,CASSASSTGLVREQYF,TGTGCCAGCAGCGCTAGCTCCACAGGGTTAGTACGCGAGCAGTACTTC
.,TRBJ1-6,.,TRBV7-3,CASSLNAEATDNSPLHF,TGTGCCAGCAGCTTAAATGCGGAGGCCACTGATAATTCACCCCTCCACTTT
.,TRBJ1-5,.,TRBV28,CASSVGWPGSNQPQHF,TGTGCCAGCAGTGTCGGCTGGCCGGGAAGCAATCAGCCCCAGCATTTT
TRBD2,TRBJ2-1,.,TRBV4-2,CASSQESGSYNEQFF,TGTGCCAGCAGCCAAGAGAGCGGGAGCTACAATGAGCAGTTCTTC
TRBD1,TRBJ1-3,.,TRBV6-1,CASSVSTGITGNTIYF,TGTGCCAGCAGTGTATCGACAGGGATAACTGGAAACACCATATATTTT
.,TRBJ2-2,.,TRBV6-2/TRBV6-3,CASSYWGQGYDTGELFF,TGTGCCAGCAGTTATTGGGGGCAGGGCTACGACACCGGGGAGCTGTTTTTT
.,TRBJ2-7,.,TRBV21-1,CASSKVRGASGSGWAYEQYF,TGTGCCAGCAGCAAAGTCCGCGGGGCTAGCGGGAGCGGTTGGGCCTACGAGCAGTACTTC
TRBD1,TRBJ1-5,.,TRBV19,CASSILGQGNQPQHF,TGTGCCAGTAGTATCTTGGGACAGGGCAATCAGCCCCAGCATTTT
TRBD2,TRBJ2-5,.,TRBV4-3,CASSQDWGGLAGVTQETQYF,TGCGCCAGCAGCCAAGATTGGGGTGGGCTAGCGGGAGTGACTCAAGAGACCCAGTACTTC
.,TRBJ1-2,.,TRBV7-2,CASSLRDISYGYTF,TGTGCCAGCAGCCTTCGGGACATATCGTATGGCTACACCTTC
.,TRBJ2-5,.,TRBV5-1,CASSGDTETQYF,TGCGCCAGCAGCGGGGACACGGAGACCCAGTACTTC
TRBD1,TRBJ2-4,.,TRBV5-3,CARSAGQGSDQRRKNIQYF,TGTGCCAGAAGCGCGGGACAGGGTTCGGACCAGCGGCGTAAAAACATTCAGTACTTC
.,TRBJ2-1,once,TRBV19,CASSTYREYNEQFF,TGTGCCAGTAGTACCTACAGGGAATACAATGAGCAGTTCTTC
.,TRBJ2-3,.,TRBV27,CASSPERELTNTQYF,TGTGCCAGCAGTCCCGAAAGGGAGCTAACAAATACGCAGTATTTT
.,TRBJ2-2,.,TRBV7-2,CASSSRPTGIGELFF,TGTGCCAGCAGCTCCCGACCTACGGGAATTGGGGAGCTGTTTTTT
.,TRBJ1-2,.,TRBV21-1,CASSKVRTGDRGNYGYTF,TGTGCCAGCAGCAAAGTTCGGACAGGGGATAGGGGCAACTATGGCTACACCTTC
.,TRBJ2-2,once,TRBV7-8,CASSLKDTQGANTGELFF,TGTGCCAGCAGCTTAAAGGACACCCAAGGGGCGAACACCGGGGAGCTGTTTTTT
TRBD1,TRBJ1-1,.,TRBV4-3,CASSQVGRGNAEAFF,TGCGCCAGCAGCCAAGTAGGCAGGGGGAACGCTGAAGCTTTCTTT